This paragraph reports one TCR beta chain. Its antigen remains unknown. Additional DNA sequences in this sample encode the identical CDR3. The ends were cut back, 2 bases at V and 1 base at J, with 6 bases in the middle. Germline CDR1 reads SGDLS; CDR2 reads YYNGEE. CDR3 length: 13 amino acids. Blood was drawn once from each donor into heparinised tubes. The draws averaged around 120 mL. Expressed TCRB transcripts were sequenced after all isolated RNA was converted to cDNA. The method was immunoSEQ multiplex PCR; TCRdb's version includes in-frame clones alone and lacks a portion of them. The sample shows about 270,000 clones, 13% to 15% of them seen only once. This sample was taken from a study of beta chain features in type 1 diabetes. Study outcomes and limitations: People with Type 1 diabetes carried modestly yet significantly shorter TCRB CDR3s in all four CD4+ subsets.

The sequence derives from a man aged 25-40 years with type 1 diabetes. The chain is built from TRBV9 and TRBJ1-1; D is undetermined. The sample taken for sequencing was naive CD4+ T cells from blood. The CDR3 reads CASSVNGNTEAFF. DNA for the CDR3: TGTGCCAGCAGCGTTAACGGGAACACTGAAGCTTTCTTT.